The 6 T cell receptor beta chains below all came from one sample that was sequenced in a study of blood T cell repertoires in COVID-19. Profiling relied on immunoSEQ multiplex PCR, and the TCRdb table lists in-frame clones only, not all of them. The sample has around 99,000 clones; approximately 90% are singletons. Sample: peripheral blood. All receptors derive from a woman younger than 45 with acute or convalescent COVID-19.

The rearrangement joins TRBV6-6 to TRBJ2-3; D uncertain. The CDR3 totals 14 residues. The V end was cut by 5 bases, the J end by 0 bases, with 9 bases between. Per germline, CDR1 MNHNY and CDR2 SVGAGI (reference sequence). The CDR3 sequence: CASSRSSSTDTQYF. Written as DNA, the CDR3 is TGTGCCAGCAGTCGATCCTCTAGCACAGATACGCAGTATTTT.

V usage is TRBV5-6 and J usage is TRBJ2-2; TRBD2 might be the D (6 bases). The CDR3 covers 16 residues. Germline V CDR1 and CDR2: SGHDT, YYEEEE. V lost 4 bases to trimming and J lost 0 bases, with 13 bases between them. The CDR3 sequence: CASSPPLAPNTGELFF. The CDR3 DNA reads as TGTGCCAGCAGCCCCCCCCTAGCGCCGAACACCGGGGAGCTGTTTTTT.

The V call is TRBV12-3 or TRBV12-4, the J call TRBJ2-7; 7 bases map to TRBD1. J lost 7 bases, V lost 6 bases, and 9 bases had no gene match. The CDR3 is 13 residues long. The CDR3 DNA reads as TGTGCCAGCAGGAACACAGGGGCGGAGGAGCAGTACTTC. This gives the protein CASRNTGAEEQYF.

CDR3 nucleotide sequence: TGTGCCAGCAGCGCACAGGGGGGGTCTGGCTACACCTTC. Translated, it gives CASSAQGGSGYTF. The chain carries TRBV6-5 and TRBJ1-2, with 8 bases aligning to TRBD1. CDR1 is MNHEY and CDR2 is SVGAGI in the germline V gene. The length of the CDR3 is 13 residues. The V segment lost 6 bases and the J segment 7 bases; nucleotides outside the gene matches: 7.

The V gene is TRBV25-1, the J gene TRBJ2-7; TRBD1 matches 8 bases. CDR1 is MGHDK and CDR2 is SYGVNS in the germline V gene. The CDR3 consists of 14 residues. Trimming removed 7 bases from V and 5 bases from J; junction bases left unmatched: 10. The DNA of the CDR3 is TGTGCCAGCATGACAGACAGGGGAAATAACGAGCAGTACTTC. Amino acid sequence: CASMTDRGNNEQYF.

The chain is built from TRBV28 and TRBJ1-1, with a possible D match to TRBD1 (5 bases). Looked up from germline, CDR1 is MDHEN and CDR2 is SYDVKM. With 3 bases removed from V and 5 bases from J, the gap between germline ends came to 13 bases. The CDR3 extends over 14 amino acids. The CDR3 is CASSFQQGYTEAFF. The CDR3, as DNA: TGTGCCAGCAGTTTCCAGCAGGGTTATACTGAAGCTTTCTTT.